Presented here are 27 T cell receptor beta chains from one specimen sequenced in a study of vaccination effects on CD4 cells after COVID-19. The antigens of these receptors remain unknown. Antigen-specific CD4+ T cells were expanded (with viral peptide pools) by the ViraFEST assay ahead of sequencing. Culturing for more than eight days preceded CD4+ T cell isolation. Two doses of BNT162b2 or mRNA-1273 vaccine were administered to participants. The protocol was immunoSEQ multiplex PCR, while the TCRdb copy is restricted to in-frame clones and leaves out a portion. The sample lists nearly 30,000 clones, roughly four fifths occurring once. The sample was CD4+ T cells from PBMCs cultured with HCoV-229E spike peptides, taken after COVID-19 vaccination. These receptors were taken from a human donor who received a COVID-19 vaccine.

CDR3 DNA sequence: TGTGCCAGCGGGGGCAGAGGGTATAATTCACCCCTCCACTTT. It is translated as CASGGRGYNSPLHF. The chain employs TRBV2 and TRBJ1-6, with D perhaps TRBD1 (6 bases). In germline, CDR1 is SNHLY, CDR2 FYNNEI. Trimming removed 8 bases at V and 4 bases at J, with 12 bases between. This CDR3 has 14 amino acids.

The rearrangement joins TRBV6-5 to TRBJ2-1, with 16 bases that match TRBD2. The germline V gene has CDR1 MNHEY and CDR2 SVGAGI. Losses at the gene ends were 5 bases for V and 9 bases for J; bases not matched to a gene: 4. The CDR3 contains 15 residues. Written as DNA, the CDR3 is TGTGCCAGCAGTCCGGGACTAGCGGGGGGGATTGAGCAGTTCTTC. Encoded protein: CASSPGLAGGIEQFF.

The rearrangement joins TRBV14 to TRBJ2-5, with TRBD2 as a possible D gene (5 bases). The ends were cut back, 1 base at V and 5 bases at J, with 17 bases in the middle. This CDR3 contains 16 residues. CDR1 SGHDN and CDR2 FVKESK come from the germline V gene. The CDR3 here is CASSQAARLAGETQYF. The CDR3, as DNA: TGTGCCAGCAGCCAAGCGGCCCGGCTAGCCGGGGAGACCCAGTACTTC.

This rearrangement joins TRBV18 to TRBJ2-7; D call uncertain. Trimming left V 3 bases short and J 2 bases short, with 8 bases between. Germline-derived CDR1 and CDR2 are KGHSH and LQKENI. The CDR3 runs 13 residues. CDR3 residues: CASSPSLAYEQYF. DNA for the CDR3: TGTGCCAGCTCACCCTCCCTAGCCTACGAGCAGTACTTC. The whole variable domain, filled in from reference TRBV18 and TRBJ2-7, reads NAGVMQNPRHLVRRRGQEARLRCSPMKGHSHVYWYRQLPEEGLKFMVYLQKENIIDESGMPKERFSAEFPKEGPSILRIQQVVRGDSAAYFCASSPSLAYEQYFGPGTRLTVT.

J is TRBJ1-1 and V is TRBV19, with 7 bases identical to TRBD1. Losses at the gene ends were 9 bases for V and 0 bases for J; bases not matched to a gene: 13. CDR3 size: 16 residues. The germline gives CDR1 LNHDA, CDR2 SQIVND (reference sequence). CDR3 residues: CASGFSRGTMNTEAFF. The CDR3 nucleotides read TGTGCCAGCGGCTTCAGCAGGGGGACCATGAACACTGAAGCTTTCTTT. Filled out from reference TRBV19 and TRBJ1-1, the complete variable domain reads DGGITQSPKYLFRKEGQNVTLSCEQNLNHDAMYWYRQDPGQGLRLIYYSQIVNDFQKGDIAEGYSVSREKKESFPLTVTSAQKNPTAFYLCASGFSRGTMNTEAFFGQGTRLTVV.

J is TRBJ1-3 and V is TRBV5-1, with D maybe TRBD1 (6 bases). From germline, CDR1 is SGHRS and CDR2 YFSETQ. This CDR3 region has 15 residues. V gave up 0 bases and J gave up 2 bases, with 9 bases separating them. CDR3 loop: CASSLVGGTGNTIYF. In DNA form, the CDR3 reads TGCGCCAGCAGCTTGGTTGGGGGCACTGGAAACACCATATATTTT.

This clone was counted a few times. The V call is TRBV7-8, the J call TRBJ1-4, with 8 bases that match TRBD1. Germline V lookup: CDR1 SGHVS, CDR2 FQNEAQ. This CDR3 spans 14 amino acids. The V gene end was trimmed by 1 base and the J gene end by 6 bases; junction bases not matched to a gene: 1. DNA of the CDR3: TGTGCCAGCAGCTTAGGACAGGGGTATGAAAAACTGTTTTTT. It codes for CASSLGQGYEKLFF.

This clone was counted a few times. The chain links TRBV6-5 to TRBJ1-3, with 7 bases fitting TRBD1. Germline trimming cut 6 bases from V and 2 bases from J; bases unmatched to any gene: 7. The CDR3 is 15 residues long. The germline gives CDR1 MNHEY, CDR2 SVGAGI. The CDR3 DNA follows: TGTGCCAGCAGAGCCGACAGGGTGGCTGGAAACACCATATATTTT. Amino acid sequence: CASRADRVAGNTIYF.

V is TRBV9 and J is TRBJ1-1; D possibly corresponds to TRBD1 (5 bases). There are 13 residues in the CDR3. Trimming pared 6 bases from V and 5 bases from J, leaving 14 bases between. In germline, CDR1 is SGDLS, CDR2 YYNGEE. Here the CDR3 DNA reads TGTGCCAGCAACTCAGGGTTTATAACTGAAGCTTTCTTT. This codes for CASNSGFITEAFF. The full variable domain, rest sourced from reference TRBV9 and TRBJ1-1, is DSGVTQTPKHLITATGQRVTLRCSPRSGDLSVYWYQQSLDQGLQFLIQYYNGEERAKGNILERFSAQQFPDLHSELNLSSLELGDSALYFCASNSGFITEAFFGQGTRLTVV.

CDR3 protein: CSVAAQNSGNTIYF. CDR3 nucleotide sequence: TGCAGCGTTGCAGCACAAAACTCTGGAAACACCATATATTTT. V is TRBV29-1 and J is TRBJ1-3; D not certain. The CDR3 extends over 14 amino acids. V gave up 4 bases and J gave up 0 bases, with 10 bases separating them. In germline, CDR1 is SQVTM, CDR2 ANQGSEA.

This clone came up a few times. The CDR3 loop reads CASSLAAGYEQYF. In DNA, the CDR3 is TGTGCCAGCAGCTTGGCGGCAGGATACGAGCAGTACTTC. The chain has TRBV5-6 and TRBJ2-7; D gene ambiguous. Looked up from germline, CDR1 is SGHDT and CDR2 is YYEEEE. This CDR3 has 13 residues. V gave up 0 bases and J gave up 4 bases, with 8 bases separating them.

The rearrangement joins TRBV19 to TRBJ1-4; no clear D. In germline, CDR1 is LNHDA, CDR2 SQIVND (reference sequence). Trimming removed 5 bases from V and 10 bases from J, with 11 bases in between. This CDR3 has 12 amino acids. The DNA for the CDR3 is TGTGCCAGTAGTCCTGAGGTGGGAAAACTGTTTTTT. Its translation: CASSPEVGKLFF.

The chain uses TRBV19 and TRBJ2-3; 14 bases line up with TRBD2. The length of the CDR3 is 17 residues. Germline CDR1 LNHDA, CDR2 SQIVND (reference sequence). With 4 bases clipped from V and 5 bases from J, the junction kept 8 bases outside the gene matches. This chain's CDR3 is CASSNPGLAGGVDTQYF. The CDR3 bases are TGTGCCAGTAGTAACCCTGGACTAGCGGGAGGAGTAGATACGCAGTATTTT.

The chain joins TRBV5-1 to TRBJ2-1; no definite D call. V was trimmed by 2 bases and J by 5 bases, leaving 11 bases between them. Germline V gives CDR1 SGHRS, CDR2 YFSETQ. The CDR3 contains 14 residues. The CDR3 DNA reads TGCGCCAGCAGCTTATCGCCGGGCAACAATGAGCAGTTCTTC. Its protein is CASSLSPGNNEQFF.

This rearrangement joins TRBV5-1 to TRBJ1-6, with D uncertain. The CDR3 spans 13 residues. CDR1 is SGHRS, CDR2 YFSETQ, per germline. V was pared by 7 bases and J by 9 bases, with 14 bases between. CDR3 nucleotides: TGCGCCAGCTCAGGTGGAGATAGTTCACCCCTCCACTTT. As protein: CASSGGDSSPLHF.

Here the CDR3 reads CAWSVKARVQPQHF. The CDR3 bases are TGTGCCTGGAGTGTAAAGGCACGGGTTCAGCCCCAGCATTTT. The chain has TRBV30 and TRBJ1-5; D uncertain. V shed 0 bases and J shed 6 bases, with 12 bases lying between them. The CDR3 runs to 14 residues. From germline, CDR1 is GTSNPN and CDR2 SVGIG (reference sequence).

The genes are TRBV6-5 and TRBJ1-3; D is ambiguous. CDR1 and CDR2 from the germline V gene are MNHEY and SVGAGI. V dropped 4 bases and J dropped 4 bases, with 8 bases sitting between them. The CDR3 spans 13 residues. CDR3 region: CASSSTSGNTIYF. In DNA form, the CDR3 reads TGTGCCAGCAGTTCTACGTCAGGAAACACCATATATTTT.

The chain has TRBV11-2 and TRBJ1-1; no clear D gene. The CDR3 has 14 residues. The germline CDR1 and CDR2 sequences are SGHAT and FQNNGV. Trimming removed 1 base at V and 1 base at J, with 7 bases between. This chain's CDR3 is CASSLASPNTEAFF. The CDR3 DNA follows: TGTGCCAGCAGCTTAGCTTCTCCGAACACTGAAGCTTTCTTT.

This clone appeared a few times. The chain carries TRBV19 and TRBJ1-2; 9 bases are shared with TRBD1. V shed 5 bases, J shed 7 bases, and the junction held 11 bases outside the gene matches. The CDR3 is 15 amino acids. Germline-derived CDR1 and CDR2 are LNHDA and SQIVND (reference sequence). CDR3 nucleotide sequence: TGTGCCAGTAGTCTTTCCCGGGGACAGGGCTTTGGCTACACCTTC. The encoded protein is CASSLSRGQGFGYTF.

The chain uses TRBV6-4 and TRBJ2-1; D possibly matches TRBD1 or TRBD2 (5 bases each). The germline gives CDR1 MRHNA, CDR2 SNTAGT. The CDR3 contains 14 residues. The ends were cut back, 4 bases at V and 9 bases at J, with 16 bases in the middle. The CDR3 nucleotides read TGTGCCAGCAGTGTCCAAGGGGCAGGACTTGAGCAGTTCTTC. Protein sequence: CASSVQGAGLEQFF.

This clone was seen more than once but under ten times. The chain uses TRBV5-8 and TRBJ2-3, with TRBD2 identical over 14 bases. The CDR3 is 16 amino acids. In germline, CDR1 is SGHTS, CDR2 YDEGEE. Trimming cost V 4 bases and J 4 bases; bases outside gene matches: 5. The CDR3 is CASSLGTSGGSDTQYF. In DNA form, the CDR3 reads TGTGCCAGCAGCCTGGGGACTAGCGGGGGTTCAGATACGCAGTATTTT.

The rearrangement uses TRBV29-1 and TRBJ2-5; D is possibly TRBD1 (6 bases). Looked up from germline, CDR1 is SQVTM and CDR2 is ANQGSEA. Trimming removed 0 bases at V and 5 bases at J, with 16 bases between. The CDR3 has 15 amino acids. The CDR3 nucleotides read TGCAGCGTTGAAGAATCGGGGACAAAGGACGAGACCCAGTACTTC. Protein product: CSVEESGTKDETQYF.

This chain joins TRBV14 and TRBJ2-3; 14 positions agree with TRBD2. Germline V gene sequence: CDR1 SGHDN, CDR2 FVKESK. The CDR3 sequence is 16 residues long. The V and J ends lost 4 bases and 4 bases, in that order; junction bases with no gene match: 4. The CDR3 DNA reads as TGTGCCAGCAGCCGACTAGCGGGAGGGCCAGCAGATACGCAGTATTTT. Translated: CASSRLAGGPADTQYF.

The rearrangement joins TRBV11-2 to TRBJ2-7; D not certain. The CDR3 extends over 15 amino acids. V lost 1 base to trimming and J lost 0 bases, with 10 bases between them. Germline V CDR1 and CDR2: SGHAT, FQNNGV. The CDR3 loop reads CASSLGQVISYEQYF. CDR3 nucleotide sequence: TGTGCCAGCAGCTTAGGGCAGGTTATCTCCTACGAGCAGTACTTC. Supplemented by reference TRBV11-2 and TRBJ2-7, the full variable domain reads EAGVAQSPRYKIIEKRQSVAFWCNPISGHATLYWYQQILGQGPKLLIQFQNNGVVDDSQLPKDRFSAERLKGVDSTLKIQPAKLEDSAVYLCASSLGQVISYEQYFGPGTRLTVT.

CDR3 DNA: TGCGCCAGCAGCCCCTCTCTTAACTATGGCTACACCTTC. This codes for CASSPSLNYGYTF. The rearrangement joins TRBV5-1 to TRBJ1-2; unclear D gene. Germline assignment: CDR1 SGHRS and CDR2 YFSETQ. The CDR3 loop spans 13 amino acids. Deletions cut 4 bases from V and 1 base from J, with 8 bases between.

The chain recombines TRBV18 with TRBJ1-1; D is undetermined. V lost 3 bases, J lost 0 bases, and 14 bases lay in between. This CDR3 has 16 amino acids. CDR1 KGHSH and CDR2 LQKENI come from the germline V gene. The CDR3 nucleotides read TGTGCCAGCTCACCGGGAGAGTTCATGATGAACACTGAAGCTTTCTTT. Its translation is CASSPGEFMMNTEAFF.

V usage is TRBV5-6 and J usage is TRBJ2-3; tentative D call: TRBD2 (7 bases). In germline, CDR1 is SGHDT, CDR2 YYEEEE. Trimming removed 5 bases at V and 3 bases at J, with 13 bases between. The CDR3 contains 14 residues. In nucleotides, the CDR3 is TGTGCCAGCAGTGGGGGGGGGCCGACAGATACGCAGTATTTT. Its translation is CASSGGGPTDTQYF.